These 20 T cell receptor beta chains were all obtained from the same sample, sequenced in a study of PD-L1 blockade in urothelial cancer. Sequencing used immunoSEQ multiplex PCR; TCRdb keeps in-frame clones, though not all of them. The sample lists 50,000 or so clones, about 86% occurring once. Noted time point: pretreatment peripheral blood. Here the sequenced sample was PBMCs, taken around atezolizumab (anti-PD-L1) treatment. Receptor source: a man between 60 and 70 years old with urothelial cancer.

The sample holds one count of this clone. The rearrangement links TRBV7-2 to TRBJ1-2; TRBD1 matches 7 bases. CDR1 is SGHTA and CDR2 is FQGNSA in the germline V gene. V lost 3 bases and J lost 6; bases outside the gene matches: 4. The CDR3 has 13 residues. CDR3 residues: CASSLPGTDGYTF. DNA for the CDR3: TGTGCCAGCAGCTTGCCCGGGACAGATGGCTACACCTTC.

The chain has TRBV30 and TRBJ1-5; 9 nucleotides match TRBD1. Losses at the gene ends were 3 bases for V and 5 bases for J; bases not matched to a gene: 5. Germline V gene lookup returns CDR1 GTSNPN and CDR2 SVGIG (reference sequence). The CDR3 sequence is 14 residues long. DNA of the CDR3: TGTGCCTGGAGCTCGGGACAGGGTTATCAGCCCCAGCATTTT. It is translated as CAWSSGQGYQPQHF.

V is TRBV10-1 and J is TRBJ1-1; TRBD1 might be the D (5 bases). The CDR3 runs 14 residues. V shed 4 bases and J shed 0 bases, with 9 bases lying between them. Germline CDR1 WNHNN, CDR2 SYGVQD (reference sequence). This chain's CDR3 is CASSVSRVNTEAFF. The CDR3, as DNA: TGCGCCAGCAGTGTGAGCAGGGTGAACACTGAAGCTTTCTTT.

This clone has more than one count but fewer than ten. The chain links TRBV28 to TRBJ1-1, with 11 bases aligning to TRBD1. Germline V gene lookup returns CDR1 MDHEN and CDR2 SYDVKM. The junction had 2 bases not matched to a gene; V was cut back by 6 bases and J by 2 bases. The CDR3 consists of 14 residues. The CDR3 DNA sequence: TGTGCCAGCAGGGACAGGGGGCGAAACACTGAAGCTTTCTTT. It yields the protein CASRDRGRNTEAFF.

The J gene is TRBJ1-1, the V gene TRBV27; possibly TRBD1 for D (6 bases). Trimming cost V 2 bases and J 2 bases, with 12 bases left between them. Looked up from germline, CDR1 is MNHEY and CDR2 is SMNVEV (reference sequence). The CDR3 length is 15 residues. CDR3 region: CASSLGGAPNTEAFF. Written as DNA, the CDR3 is TGTGCCAGCAGTTTAGGGGGGGCCCCTAACACTGAAGCTTTCTTT.

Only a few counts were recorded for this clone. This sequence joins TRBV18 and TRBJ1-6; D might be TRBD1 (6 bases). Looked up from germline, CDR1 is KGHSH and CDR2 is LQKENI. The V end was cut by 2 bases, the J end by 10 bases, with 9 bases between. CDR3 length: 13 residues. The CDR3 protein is CASSPTGKSPLHF. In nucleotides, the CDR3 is TGTGCCAGCTCACCAACAGGGAAATCACCCCTCCACTTT.

CDR3 amino acids: CASSLVVRNYGYTF. The CDR3 nucleotides read TGTGCCAGCAGCTTAGTTGTTCGGAACTATGGCTACACCTTC. The J gene is TRBJ1-2, the V gene TRBV11-2, with D unclear. The CDR3 is 14 amino acids. The germline V gene encodes CDR1 SGHAT and CDR2 FQNNGV. Trimming pared 1 base from V and 2 bases from J, leaving 8 bases between.

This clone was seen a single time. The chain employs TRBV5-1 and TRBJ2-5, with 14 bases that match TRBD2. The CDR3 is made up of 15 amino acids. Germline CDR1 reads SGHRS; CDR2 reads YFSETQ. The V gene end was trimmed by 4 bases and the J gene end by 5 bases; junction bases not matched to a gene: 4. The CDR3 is CASSEGLAGAETQYF. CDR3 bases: TGCGCCAGCAGCGAGGGACTAGCGGGAGCCGAGACCCAGTACTTC.

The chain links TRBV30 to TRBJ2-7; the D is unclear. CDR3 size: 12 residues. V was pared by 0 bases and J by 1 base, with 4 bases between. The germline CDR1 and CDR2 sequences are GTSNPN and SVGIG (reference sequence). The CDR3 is CAWSVRSYEQYF. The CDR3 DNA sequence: TGTGCCTGGAGTGTACGGTCCTACGAGCAGTACTTC.

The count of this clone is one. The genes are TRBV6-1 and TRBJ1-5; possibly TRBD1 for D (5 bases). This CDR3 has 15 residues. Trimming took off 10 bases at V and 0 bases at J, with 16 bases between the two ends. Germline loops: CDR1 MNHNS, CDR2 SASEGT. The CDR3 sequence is CATVIGAYSNQPQHF. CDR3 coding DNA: TGTGCCACCGTAATAGGGGCCTATAGCAATCAGCCCCAGCATTTT.

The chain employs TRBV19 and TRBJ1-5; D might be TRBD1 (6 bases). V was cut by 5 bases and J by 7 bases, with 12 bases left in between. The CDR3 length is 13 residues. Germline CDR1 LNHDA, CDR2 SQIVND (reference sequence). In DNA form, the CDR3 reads TGTGCCAGTAGTTTCAGGGGTCTGCAGCCCCAGCATTTT. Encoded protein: CASSFRGLQPQHF.

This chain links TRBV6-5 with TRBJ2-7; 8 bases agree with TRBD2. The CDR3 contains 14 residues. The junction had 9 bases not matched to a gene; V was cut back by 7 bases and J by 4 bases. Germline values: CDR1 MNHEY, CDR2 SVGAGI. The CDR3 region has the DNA TGTGCCAGCAACGGGGGGGGCAGACTATACGAGCAGTACTTC. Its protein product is CASNGGGRLYEQYF.

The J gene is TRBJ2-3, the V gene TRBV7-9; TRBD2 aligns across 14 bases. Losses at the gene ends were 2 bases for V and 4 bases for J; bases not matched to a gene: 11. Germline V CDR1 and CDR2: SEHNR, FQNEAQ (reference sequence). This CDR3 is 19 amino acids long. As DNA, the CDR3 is TGTGCCAGCAGCTTAAGGTCCTTGACTAGCGGGGGGGCCGCAGATACGCAGTATTTT. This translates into CASSLRSLTSGGAADTQYF.

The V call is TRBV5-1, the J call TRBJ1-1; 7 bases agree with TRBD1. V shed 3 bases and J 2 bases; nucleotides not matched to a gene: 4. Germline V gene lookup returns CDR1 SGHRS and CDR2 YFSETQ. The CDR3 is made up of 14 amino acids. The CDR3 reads CASSWRDRNTEAFF. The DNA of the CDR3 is TGCGCCAGCAGCTGGCGGGACAGAAACACTGAAGCTTTCTTT. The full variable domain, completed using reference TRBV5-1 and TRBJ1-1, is KAGVTQTPRYLIKTRGQQVTLSCSPISGHRSVSWYQQTPGQGLQFLFEYFSETQRNKGNFPGRFSGRQFSNSRSEMNVSTLELGDSALYLCASSWRDRNTEAFFGQGTRLTVV.

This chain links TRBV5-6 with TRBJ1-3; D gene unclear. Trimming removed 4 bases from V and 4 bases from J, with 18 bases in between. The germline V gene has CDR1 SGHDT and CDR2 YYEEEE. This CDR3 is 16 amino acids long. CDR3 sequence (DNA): TGTGCCAGCAGCCAACGCCGTTCCCACCGGGGAAACACCATATATTTT. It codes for CASSQRRSHRGNTIYF.

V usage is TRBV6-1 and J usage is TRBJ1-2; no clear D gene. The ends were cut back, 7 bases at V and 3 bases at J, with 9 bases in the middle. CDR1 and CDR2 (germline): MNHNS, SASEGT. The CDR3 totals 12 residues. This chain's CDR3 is CASKRVDYGYTF. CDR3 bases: TGTGCCAGCAAGAGAGTCGACTATGGCTACACCTTC.

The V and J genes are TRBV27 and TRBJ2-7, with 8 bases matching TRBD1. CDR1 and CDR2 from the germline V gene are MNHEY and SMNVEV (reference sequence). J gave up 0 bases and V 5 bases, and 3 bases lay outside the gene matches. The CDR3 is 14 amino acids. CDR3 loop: CASSPQGASYEQYF. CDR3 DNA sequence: TGTGCCAGCAGTCCCCAGGGGGCCTCCTACGAGCAGTACTTC.

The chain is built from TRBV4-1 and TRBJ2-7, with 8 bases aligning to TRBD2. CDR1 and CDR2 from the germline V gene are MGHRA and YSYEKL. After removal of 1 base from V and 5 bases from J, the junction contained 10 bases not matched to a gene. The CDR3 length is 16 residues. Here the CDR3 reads CASSQAPFSGNNEQYF. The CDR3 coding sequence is TGCGCCAGCAGCCAAGCTCCTTTTAGCGGGAACAACGAGCAGTACTTC.

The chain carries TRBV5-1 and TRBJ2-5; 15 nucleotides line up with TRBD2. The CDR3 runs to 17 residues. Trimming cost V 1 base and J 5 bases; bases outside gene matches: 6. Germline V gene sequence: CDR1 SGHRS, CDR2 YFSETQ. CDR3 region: CASSLSGLAGGRETQYF. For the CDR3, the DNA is TGCGCCAGCAGCTTGTCGGGACTAGCGGGGGGCAGGGAGACCCAGTACTTC.

The CDR3: CASRDLNYGYTF. CDR3 nucleotides: TGTGCCAGCAGGGACCTTAACTATGGCTACACCTTC. This sequence joins TRBV6-4 and TRBJ1-2; D is unclear. Trimming removed 6 bases at V and 1 base at J, with 6 bases between. The germline V gene has CDR1 MRHNA and CDR2 SNTAGT. The CDR3 runs 12 residues.